The clone carrying this TCR beta chain occurred once. Antigen: not known. Using its own MiXCR run on the 5' RACE reads, TCRdb lists one record per CDR3 protein. The table shows 140,000 to 150,000 distinct CDR3 sequences, with 20% to 25% occurring only once. The data stem from a study of T-cell memory formation after mild COVID-19. Overall study context: The two donors had largely donor-specific TCR clusters. Study conclusions and caveats: Pre-infection memory held some responding clones, suggesting pre-existing cross-reactive T cells responded. Nothing showed for sure that second-wave clones peaking on day 37 were SARS-CoV-2 specific. The study found contracting CD4+ clones mainly in CM and EM and contracting CD8+ clones in EMRA.

The germline V gene encodes CDR1 SEHNR and CDR2 FQNEAQ (reference sequence). Trimming cost V 8 bases and J 2 bases; bases outside gene matches: 3. This CDR3 is built from 12 residues. The receptor's source is an adult woman who had mild COVID-19 (a few samples of this study predate the infection). Cell type and time point are not known. The specimen was PBMCs or a T cell subset sorted from them (not recorded which). The chain uses TRBV7-9 and TRBJ2-7; 7 bases align to TRBD2. The DNA of the CDR3 is TGTGCCAGCGGGGGGGGTCCCTACGAGCAGTACTTC. Translation: CASGGGPYEQYF.